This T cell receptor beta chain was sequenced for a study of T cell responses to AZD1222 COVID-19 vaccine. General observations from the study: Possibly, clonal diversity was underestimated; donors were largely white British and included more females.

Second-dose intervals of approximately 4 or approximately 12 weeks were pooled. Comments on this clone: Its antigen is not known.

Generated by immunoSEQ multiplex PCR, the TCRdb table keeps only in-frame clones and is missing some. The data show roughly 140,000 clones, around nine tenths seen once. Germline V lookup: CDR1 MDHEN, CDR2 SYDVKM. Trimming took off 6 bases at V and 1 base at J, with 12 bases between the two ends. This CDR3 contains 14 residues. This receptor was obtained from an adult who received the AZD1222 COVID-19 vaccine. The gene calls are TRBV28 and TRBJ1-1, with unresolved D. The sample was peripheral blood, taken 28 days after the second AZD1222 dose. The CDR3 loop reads CASSAPGENTEAFF. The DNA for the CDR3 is TGTGCCAGCAGCGCACCCGGAGAGAACACTGAAGCTTTCTTT.